This T cell receptor (beta chain) emerged from a study of T cell changes during pregnancy in multiple sclerosis (dated by TCRdb to 2018 to 2020). Study-level background: Changes in the T cell repertoire over the course of pregnancy were examined in this study in women with multiple sclerosis.

The library relied on the immunoSEQ multiplex PCR assay. Here the immuneACCESS table is served through TCRdb, limited to in-frame sequences with V and J called. Missing clones are a known gap in these copies; in checked studies unresolved V genes cover under half, and the rest lacks a known reason. In this sample the table shows tens of thousands of clones, about 94% of which occur a single time. Jointly, the top ten make up roughly 3.9% of the sample. For this clone: No antigen is known for it. No per-base quality is available; no much larger clone lies one base away. The same CDR3 arises from other DNA sequences in this sample as well.

The source is a female donor with multiple sclerosis, enrolled in a pregnancy study. The sample here was CD8+ T cells from peripheral blood mononuclear cells, taken after pregnancy.

The CDR3 in this case is CASSQDPGDHGYTF. The DNA reads as follows: TGCGCCAGCAGCCAAGATCCAGGGGATCATGGCTACACCTTC. The rearrangement combines TRBV4-1 with TRBJ1-2; TRBD1 could be the D gene, as 6 bases match. The CDR3 sequence holds 14 residues, the cysteine and phenylalanine included. Only the CDR3 DNA stays, 42 bases, in frame from base 1. V and J are truncated by 0 bases and 6 bases respectively, leaving an intervening sequence of 11 bases. CDR1 is given as MGHRA and CDR2 as YSYEKL, both from the germline V gene.